The rows below give T cell receptor beta chains drawn from one sample of a study of PD-L1 blockade in urothelial cancer. Profiling relied on immunoSEQ multiplex PCR, and the TCRdb table lists in-frame clones only, not all of them. Of under 150,000 clones listed, around nine tenths are singletons. The sequencing used PBMCs, collected around atezolizumab (anti-PD-L1) treatment. The origin of the receptors is a man between 60 and 75 years old with urothelial cancer. Each CDR3 is given with its conserved first and last residue. The D gene is left open where the match is weak. Where a row states a size, it is once, few, many or the class of an expanded clone; other rows omit it.

>.|TRBJ1-2|once|TRBV28
TGTGCCAGCAGGCTCCTGGGAGTAAACTATGGCTACACCTTC
CASRLLGVNYGYTF
>TRBD1|TRBJ2-2|.|TRBV5-3
TGTGCCAGAAGCTCCAGGACAGGCAAAATGAACACCGGGGAGCTGTTTTTT
CARSSRTGKMNTGELFF
>.|TRBJ2-7|.|TRBV28
TGTGCCAGCAGTTTTTCCCAGGGGCTATACGAGCAGTACTTC
CASSFSQGLYEQYF
>.|TRBJ2-7|.|TRBV7-8
TGTGCCAGCAGCTCCGGGTCTCGAGTCTACGAGCAGTACTTC
CASSSGSRVYEQYF
>.|TRBJ2-7|few|TRBV4-1
TGCGCCAGCAGCCAAGTCCGAGGTCCCTACGAGCAGTACTTC
CASSQVRGPYEQYF
>TRBD1|TRBJ2-1|.|TRBV29-1
TGCAGCGTTGACAGAGACCAGGGGGCAGGTGAGCAGTTCTTC
CSVDRDQGAGEQFF
>TRBD1|TRBJ1-1|.|TRBV19
TGTGCCAGTAGCATTATCACAGGGGGCGCGTTGAGGAACACTGAAGCTTTCTTT
CASSIITGGALRNTEAFF
>.|TRBJ1-6|few|TRBV5-5
TGTGCCAGCAGCACCGTCGGCCCTGAGGCCCTCCACTTT
CASSTVGPEALHF
>TRBD1|TRBJ2-1|.|TRBV9
TGTGCCAGCAGCCCCGAGGGGGAAAGACAGGGGGTCTACAATGAGCAGTTCTTC
CASSPEGERQGVYNEQFF
>TRBD2|TRBJ2-1|.|TRBV6-1
TGTGCCAGCAGTGGGCTAGCGGGAGGGCTTGGTATGGAGTTCTTC
CASSGLAGGLGMEFF
>.|TRBJ2-1|few|TRBV5-1
TGCGCCAGCAGCTTGGCGGGTAGCTCCTACAATGAGCAGTTCTTC
CASSLAGSSYNEQFF
>.|TRBJ1-5|.|TRBV19
TGTGCCAGTAGTATAGTGGGCAGCAATCAGCCCCAGCATTTT
CASSIVGSNQPQHF
>.|TRBJ1-2|.|TRBV19
TGTGCCAGTAGTATGGAGGACTACTATGGCTACACCTTC
CASSMEDYYGYTF
>.|TRBJ1-2|.|TRBV5-1
TGCGCCAGCAGCCAAGCCGTGGACAGTCCAACTAACTATGGCTACACCTTC
CASSQAVDSPTNYGYTF
>TRBD1|TRBJ1-3|.|TRBV6-1
TGTGCCAGCAGTGGCGACAGGGGCAGCTCTGGAAACACCATATATTTT
CASSGDRGSSGNTIYF